The source of this T cell receptor beta chain is a study of CD8 T cells in ankylosing spondylitis. Each TCR beta library was made by quantitative 5'-RACE that incorporated molecular barcodes. TCRdb reprocessed the 5' RACE reads via MiXCR and lists one record per CDR3 protein. The table includes about 96,000 distinct CDR3 sequences, about 9% detected once. General study findings and limits: Made up of 7 to 9 highly homologous variants, a TCR beta motif appeared characteristic of ankylosing spondylitis blood. In ankylosing spondylitis patients, matched synovial fluid reportedly showed significant enrichment of disease-linked clones.

From germline, CDR1 is SGHNT and CDR2 YYREEE (reference sequence). The CDR3 extends over 14 amino acids. V was clipped by 1 base and J by 7 bases; unmatched bases: 4. This clonotype was seen repeatedly, ten times or more. Its target is unknown. Material: blood, either unsorted or a sorted T cell fraction (not recorded which). The J gene is TRBJ2-5, the V gene TRBV5-4, with 10 bases lining up with TRBD2. The receptor's source is a male donor with ankylosing spondylitis or in good health (not recorded which). The CDR3 region has the DNA TGTGCCAGCAGCTTGTCTAGCGGGGGCCGGACCCAGTACTTC. It encodes CASSLSSGGRTQYF.